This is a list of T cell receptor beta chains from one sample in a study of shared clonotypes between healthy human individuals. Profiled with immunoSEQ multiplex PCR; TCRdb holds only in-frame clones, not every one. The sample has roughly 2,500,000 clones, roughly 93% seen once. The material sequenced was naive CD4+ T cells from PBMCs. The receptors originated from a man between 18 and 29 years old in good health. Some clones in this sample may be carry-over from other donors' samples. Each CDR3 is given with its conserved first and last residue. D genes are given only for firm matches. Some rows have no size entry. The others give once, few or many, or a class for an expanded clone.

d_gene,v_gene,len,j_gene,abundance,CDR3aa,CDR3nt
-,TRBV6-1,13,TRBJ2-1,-,CASRLRIINEQFF,TGTGCCAGCAGGCTGCGGATCATCAATGAGCAGTTCTTC
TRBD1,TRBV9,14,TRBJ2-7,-,CASSDGTGGSEQYF,TGTGCCAGCAGTGATGGGACAGGGGGCAGCGAGCAGTACTTC
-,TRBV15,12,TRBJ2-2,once,CATSPRAGELFF,TGTGCCACCAGCCCTAGGGCCGGGGAGCTGTTTTTT
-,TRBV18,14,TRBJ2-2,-,CASSPKSRAGELFF,TGTGCCAGCTCACCCAAGAGCAGGGCCGGGGAGCTGTTTTTT
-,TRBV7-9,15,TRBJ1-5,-,CASSSENNGNQPQHF,TGTGCCAGCAGCTCAGAAAATAATGGAAATCAGCCCCAGCATTTT
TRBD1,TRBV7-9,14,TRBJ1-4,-,CASSLQGEGEKLFF,TGTGCCAGCAGCCTACAGGGGGAGGGTGAAAAACTGTTTTTT
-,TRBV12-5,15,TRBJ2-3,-,CASASSGFFGDTQYF,TGTGCTAGTGCCTCCTCGGGGTTTTTTGGTGATACGCAGTATTTT
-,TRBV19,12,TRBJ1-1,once,CASNERGAEAFF,TGTGCCAGTAACGAGAGGGGCGCCGAAGCTTTCTTT
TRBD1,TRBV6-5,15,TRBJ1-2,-,CASRSGGREDYGYTF,TGTGCCAGCAGGTCAGGGGGGCGGGAAGACTATGGCTACACCTTC
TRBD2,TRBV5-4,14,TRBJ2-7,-,CASSLGLAGAEQYF,TGTGCCAGCAGCTTGGGACTAGCGGGAGCCGAGCAGTACTTC
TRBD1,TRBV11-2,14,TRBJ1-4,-,CASSRGQLNEKLFF,TGTGCCAGCAGCCGGGGACAGTTGAATGAAAAACTGTTTTTT
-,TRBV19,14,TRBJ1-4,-,CASSLREGFEKLFF,TGTGCCAGTAGTCTACGGGAGGGCTTTGAAAAACTGTTTTTT
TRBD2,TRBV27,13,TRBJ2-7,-,CASRGTSSYEQYF,TGTGCCAGCAGGGGGACTAGTAGCTACGAGCAGTACTTC
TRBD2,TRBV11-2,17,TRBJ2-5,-,CASSSRLTSGTEETQYF,TGTGCCAGCAGCTCAAGGCTGACTAGCGGGACTGAGGAGACCCAGTACTTC
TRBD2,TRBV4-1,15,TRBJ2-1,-,CASSPLAGDYNEQFF,TGCGCCAGCAGCCCATTAGCGGGGGATTACAATGAGCAGTTCTTC
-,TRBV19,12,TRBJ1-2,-,CASRPGNVGYTF,TGTGCCAGTAGGCCAGGGAATGTTGGCTACACCTTC
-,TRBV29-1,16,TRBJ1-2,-,CSVEEHRQAPNYGYTF,TGCAGCGTTGAAGAGCACCGACAGGCGCCAAACTATGGCTACACCTTC
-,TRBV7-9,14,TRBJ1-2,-,CASSPQAGDYGYTF,TGTGCCAGCAGCCCCCAAGCAGGGGACTATGGCTACACCTTC
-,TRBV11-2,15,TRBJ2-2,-,CASSSSGLNTGELFF,TGTGCCAGCAGCTCCTCGGGACTGAACACCGGGGAGCTGTTTTTT
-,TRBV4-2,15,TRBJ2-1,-,CASAAARRAYNEQFF,TGTGCCAGCGCAGCGGCCCGCAGGGCCTACAATGAGCAGTTCTTC
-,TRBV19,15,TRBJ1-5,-,CASMRQELSNQPQHF,TGTGCCAGTATGCGACAGGAGTTAAGCAATCAGCCCCAGCATTTT
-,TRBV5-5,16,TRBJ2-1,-,CASSFLGGSKPNEQFF,TGTGCCAGCAGCTTTCTGGGCGGGTCCAAGCCCAATGAGCAGTTCTTC
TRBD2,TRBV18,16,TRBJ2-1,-,CASSPPSGGSYNEQFF,TGTGCCAGCTCACCACCGTCGGGGGGCTCCTACAATGAGCAGTTCTTC
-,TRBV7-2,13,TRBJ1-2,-,CASSLVSLYGYTF,TGTGCCAGCAGCTTAGTTTCACTTTATGGCTACACCTTC
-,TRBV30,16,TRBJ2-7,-,CAWSTLVGGDTYEQYF,TGTGCCTGGAGTACCCTGGTGGGCGGGGACACCTACGAGCAGTACTTC
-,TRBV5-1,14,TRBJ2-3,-,CASSLIPPTDTQYF,TGCGCCAGCAGCTTGATTCCTCCCACAGATACGCAGTATTTT
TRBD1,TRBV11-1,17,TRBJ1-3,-,CASSLRQGRPSGNTIYF,TGTGCCAGCAGCCTCCGACAGGGGAGGCCCTCTGGAAACACCATATATTTT
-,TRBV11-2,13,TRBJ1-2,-,CASSLTSYTGYTF,TGTGCCAGCAGCTTAACTAGTTATACGGGCTACACCTTC
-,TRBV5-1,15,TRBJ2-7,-,CASSLVGTFSYEQYF,TGCGCCAGCAGCTTGGTGGGTACATTCTCCTACGAGCAGTACTTC
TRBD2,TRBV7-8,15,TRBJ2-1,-,CASSRAGLVGNEQFF,TGTGCCAGCAGTCGCGCGGGACTAGTGGGCAATGAGCAGTTCTTC
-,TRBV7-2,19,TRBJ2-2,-,CASSFDRVKIKTNTGELFF,TGTGCCAGCAGCTTCGACAGAGTCAAGATTAAGACGAACACCGGGGAGCTGTTTTTT
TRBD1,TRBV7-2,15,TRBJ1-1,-,CASSLDGTANTEAFF,TGTGCCAGCAGCTTAGACGGGACAGCGAACACTGAAGCTTTCTTT
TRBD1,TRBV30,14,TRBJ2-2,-,CAWKGTGHTGELFF,TGTGCCTGGAAGGGGACAGGGCACACCGGGGAGCTGTTTTTT
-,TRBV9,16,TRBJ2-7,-,CASSVTRLIPHYEQYF,TGTGCCAGCAGCGTGACCCGGCTTATACCCCACTACGAGCAGTACTTC
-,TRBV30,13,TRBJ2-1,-,CAWSISRYNEQFF,TGTGCCTGGAGTATTAGCCGTTACAATGAGCAGTTCTTC
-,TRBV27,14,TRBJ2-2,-,CASWRAANTGELFF,TGTGCCAGCTGGCGGGCGGCGAACACCGGGGAGCTGTTTTTT
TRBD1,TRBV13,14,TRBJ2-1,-,CASSLGQGYNEQFF,TGTGCCAGCAGCTTAGGACAGGGGTACAATGAGCAGTTCTTC
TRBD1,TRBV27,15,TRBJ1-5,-,CASSLFQTGDQPQHF,TGTGCCAGCAGTTTATTCCAAACAGGGGATCAGCCCCAGCATTTT
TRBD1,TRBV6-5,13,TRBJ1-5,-,CASRMTGAQPQHF,TGTGCCAGCAGAATGACAGGGGCCCAGCCCCAGCATTTT
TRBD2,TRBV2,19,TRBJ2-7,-,CASSEGPGSGGRASYEQYF,TGTGCCAGCAGTGAGGGACCCGGATCCGGCGGGAGGGCCTCCTACGAGCAGTACTTC
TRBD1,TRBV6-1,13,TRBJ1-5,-,CASRQGSNQPQHF,TGTGCCAGCAGACAGGGGAGCAATCAGCCCCAGCATTTT
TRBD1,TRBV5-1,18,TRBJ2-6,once,CASSPGTGGTSGANVLTF,TGCGCCAGCAGCCCAGGGACAGGGGGAACCTCTGGGGCCAACGTCCTGACTTTC
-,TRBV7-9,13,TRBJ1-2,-,CASSFGGNYGYTF,TGTGCCAGCAGCTTTGGAGGAAACTATGGCTACACCTTC
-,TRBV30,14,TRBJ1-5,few,CAWSTVGGGQPQHF,TGTGCCTGGAGTACGGTCGGGGGCGGTCAGCCCCAGCATTTT
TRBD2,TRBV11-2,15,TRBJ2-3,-,CASSWTSGGADTQYF,TGTGCCAGCAGCTGGACTAGCGGTGGGGCAGATACGCAGTATTTT
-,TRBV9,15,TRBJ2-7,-,CASSVAGGASYEQYF,TGTGCCAGCAGCGTAGCGGGTGGCGCCTCCTACGAGCAGTACTTC
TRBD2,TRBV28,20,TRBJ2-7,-,CASSPPPGLAGSGRDNEQYF,TGTGCCAGCAGCCCACCCCCGGGACTAGCGGGATCGGGGCGGGATAACGAGCAGTACTTC
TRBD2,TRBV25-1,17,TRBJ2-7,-,CASSESSGMAGSYEQYF,TGTGCCAGCAGTGAATCTAGCGGGATGGCCGGGAGCTACGAGCAGTACTTC